This entry is about one T cell receptor beta chain. The data were obtained in a study of blood T cells in healthy people across ages. J gave up 6 bases and V 5 bases, and 11 bases lay outside the gene matches. The CDR3 has 15 residues. Combining a sample-barcoded 5' primer with a J-beta primer mix, a second PCR ran for roughly 7 to 11 cycles. Sequencing of every sample gave 3 million or more CDR3-containing paired-end reads. TCRdb re-analysed the 5' RACE reads in MiXCR, keeping a single row per CDR3 protein. The sample consists of approximately 820,000 distinct CDR3 sequences, 40% to 50% of them appearing once.

This rearrangement joins TRBV12-3 or TRBV12-4 to TRBJ2-3, with 7 bases fitting TRBD2. This TCR derives from a man between 60 and 70 years old in good health. The sample consisted of blood. CDR3 sequence reads: CASSRPGLRMDTQYF. In DNA form, the CDR3 reads TGTGCCAGCAGTAGACCGGGACTAAGGATGGATACGCAGTATTTT.